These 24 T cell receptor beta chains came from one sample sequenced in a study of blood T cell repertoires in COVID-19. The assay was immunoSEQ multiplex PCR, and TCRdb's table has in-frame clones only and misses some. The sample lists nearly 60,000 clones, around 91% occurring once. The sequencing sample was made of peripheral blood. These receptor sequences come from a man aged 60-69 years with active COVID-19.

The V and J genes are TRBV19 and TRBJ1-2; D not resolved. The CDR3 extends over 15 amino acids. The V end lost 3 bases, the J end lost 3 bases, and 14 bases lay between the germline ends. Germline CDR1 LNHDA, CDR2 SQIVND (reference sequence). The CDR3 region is CASSMSAGGDYGYTF. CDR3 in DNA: TGTGCCAGTAGTATGTCGGCGGGAGGCGACTATGGCTACACCTTC. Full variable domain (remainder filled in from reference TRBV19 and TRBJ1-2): DGGITQSPKYLFRKEGQNVTLSCEQNLNHDAMYWYRQDPGQGLRLIYYSQIVNDFQKGDIAEGYSVSREKKESFPLTVTSAQKNPTAFYLCASSMSAGGDYGYTFGSGTRLTVV.

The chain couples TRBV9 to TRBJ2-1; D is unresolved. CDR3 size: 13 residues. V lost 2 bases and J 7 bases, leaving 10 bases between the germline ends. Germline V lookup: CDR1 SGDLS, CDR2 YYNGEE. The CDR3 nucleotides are TGTGCCAGCAGCGTGGCGGCCTGGAATGAGCAGTTCTTC. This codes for CASSVAAWNEQFF.

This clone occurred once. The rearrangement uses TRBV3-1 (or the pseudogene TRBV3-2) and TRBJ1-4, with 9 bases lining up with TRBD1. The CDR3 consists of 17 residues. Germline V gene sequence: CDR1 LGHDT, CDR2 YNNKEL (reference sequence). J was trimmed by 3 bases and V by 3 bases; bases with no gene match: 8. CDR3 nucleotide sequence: TGTGCCAGCAGCCACTCCGCACAGGGGGCACCTAATGAAAAACTGTTTTTT. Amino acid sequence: CASSHSAQGAPNEKLFF.

CDR3 DNA: TGTGCCAGCAGGCGCACAGGGAACACTGAAGCTTTCTTT. This gives the protein CASRRTGNTEAFF. The rearrangement joins TRBV27 to TRBJ1-1; weak D call: TRBD1 (5 bases). Trimming pared 6 bases from V and 1 base from J, leaving 9 bases between. The germline V gene encodes CDR1 MNHEY and CDR2 SMNVEV (reference sequence). The CDR3 covers 13 residues.

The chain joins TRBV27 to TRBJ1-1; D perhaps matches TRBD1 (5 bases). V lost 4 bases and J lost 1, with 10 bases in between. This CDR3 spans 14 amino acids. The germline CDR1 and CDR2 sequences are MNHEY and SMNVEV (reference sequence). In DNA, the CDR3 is TGTGCCAGCAGTTCGCGGGGCTGGAACACTGAAGCTTTCTTT. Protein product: CASSSRGWNTEAFF.

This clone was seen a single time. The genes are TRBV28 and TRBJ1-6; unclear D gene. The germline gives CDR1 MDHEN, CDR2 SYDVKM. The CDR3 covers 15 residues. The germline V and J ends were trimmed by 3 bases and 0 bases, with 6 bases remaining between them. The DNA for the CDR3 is TGTGCCAGCAGTTTGGGGAGCTCCTATAATTCACCCCTCCACTTT. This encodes CASSLGSSYNSPLHF.

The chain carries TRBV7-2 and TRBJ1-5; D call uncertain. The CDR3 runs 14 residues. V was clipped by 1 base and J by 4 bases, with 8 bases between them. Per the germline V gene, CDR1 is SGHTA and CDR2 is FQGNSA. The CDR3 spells CASSLDRGNQPQHF. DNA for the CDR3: TGTGCCAGCAGCTTAGACAGAGGGAATCAGCCCCAGCATTTT.

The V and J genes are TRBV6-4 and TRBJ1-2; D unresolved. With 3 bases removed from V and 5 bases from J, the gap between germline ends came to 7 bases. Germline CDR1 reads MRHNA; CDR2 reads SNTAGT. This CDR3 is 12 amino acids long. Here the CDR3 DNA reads TGTGCCAGCAGTGAAGCGGGATATGGCTACACCTTC. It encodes CASSEAGYGYTF.

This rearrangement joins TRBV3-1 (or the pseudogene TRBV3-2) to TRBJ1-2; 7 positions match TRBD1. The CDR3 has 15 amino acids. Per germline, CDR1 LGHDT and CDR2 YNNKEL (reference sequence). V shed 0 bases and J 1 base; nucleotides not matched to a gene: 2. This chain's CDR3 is CASSQDPGGNYGYTF. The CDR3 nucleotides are TGTGCCAGCAGCCAAGACCCAGGGGGTAACTATGGCTACACCTTC.

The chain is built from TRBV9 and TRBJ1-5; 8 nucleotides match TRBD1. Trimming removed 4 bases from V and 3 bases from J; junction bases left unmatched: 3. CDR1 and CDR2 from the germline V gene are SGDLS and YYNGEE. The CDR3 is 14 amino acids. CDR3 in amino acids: CASSPGQDNQPQHF. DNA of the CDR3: TGTGCCAGCAGCCCGGGACAGGACAATCAGCCCCAGCATTTT.

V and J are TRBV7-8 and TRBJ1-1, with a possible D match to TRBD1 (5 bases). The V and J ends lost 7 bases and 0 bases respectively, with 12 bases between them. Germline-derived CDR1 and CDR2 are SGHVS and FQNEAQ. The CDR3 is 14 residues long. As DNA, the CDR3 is TGTGCCAGCAATTCTCTCAGGGTGAACACTGAAGCTTTCTTT. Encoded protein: CASNSLRVNTEAFF.

CDR3 in amino acids: CALQGRGYTF. CDR3 sequence (DNA): TGTGCCTTACAGGGCAGGGGCTACACCTTC. The chain joins TRBV30 to TRBJ1-2; D is perhaps TRBD1 (6 bases). V was pared by 7 bases and J by 8 bases, with 11 bases between. Looked up from germline, CDR1 is GTSNPN and CDR2 is SVGIG (reference sequence). This CDR3 is built from 10 residues.

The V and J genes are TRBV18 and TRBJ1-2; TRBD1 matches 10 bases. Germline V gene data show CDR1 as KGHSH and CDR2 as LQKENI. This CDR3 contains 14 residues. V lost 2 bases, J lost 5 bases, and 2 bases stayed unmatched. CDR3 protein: CASSPGQGGYGYTF. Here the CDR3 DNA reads TGTGCCAGCTCACCAGGACAGGGGGGGTATGGCTACACCTTC.

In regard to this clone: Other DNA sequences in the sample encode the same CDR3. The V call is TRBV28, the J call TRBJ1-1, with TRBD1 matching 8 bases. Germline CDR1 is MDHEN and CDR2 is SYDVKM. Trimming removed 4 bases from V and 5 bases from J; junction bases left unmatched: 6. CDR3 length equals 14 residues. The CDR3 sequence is CASSSTGGSTEAFF. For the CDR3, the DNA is TGTGCCAGCAGTTCCACAGGGGGATCGACTGAAGCTTTCTTT.

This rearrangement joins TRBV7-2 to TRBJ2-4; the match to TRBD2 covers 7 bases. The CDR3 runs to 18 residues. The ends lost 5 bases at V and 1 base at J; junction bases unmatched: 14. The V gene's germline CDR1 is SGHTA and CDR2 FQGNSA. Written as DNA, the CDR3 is TGTGCCAGCAGCCCTCCGACAGCGGGAATCATCGCCAAAAACATTCAGTACTTC. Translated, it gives CASSPPTAGIIAKNIQYF.

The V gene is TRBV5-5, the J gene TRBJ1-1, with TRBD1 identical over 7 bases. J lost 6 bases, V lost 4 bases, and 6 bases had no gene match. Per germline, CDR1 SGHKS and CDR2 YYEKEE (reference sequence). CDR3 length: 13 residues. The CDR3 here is CASSVKQGSEAFF. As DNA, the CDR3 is TGTGCCAGCAGCGTGAAACAGGGGTCTGAAGCTTTCTTT.

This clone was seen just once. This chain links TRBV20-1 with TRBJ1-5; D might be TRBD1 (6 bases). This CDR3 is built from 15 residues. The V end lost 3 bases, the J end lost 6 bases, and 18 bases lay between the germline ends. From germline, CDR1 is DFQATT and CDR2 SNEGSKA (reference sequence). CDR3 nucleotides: TGCAGTGCTAGTCTGACAGGAAGTTATACTCAGCCCCAGCATTTT. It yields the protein CSASLTGSYTQPQHF.

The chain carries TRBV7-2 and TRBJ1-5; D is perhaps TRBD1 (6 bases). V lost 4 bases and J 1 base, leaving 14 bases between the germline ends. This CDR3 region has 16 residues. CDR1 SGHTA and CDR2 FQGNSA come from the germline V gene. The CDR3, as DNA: TGTGCCAGCAGCTACCGGGACATAAAAAGCAATCAGCCCCAGCATTTT. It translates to CASSYRDIKSNQPQHF.

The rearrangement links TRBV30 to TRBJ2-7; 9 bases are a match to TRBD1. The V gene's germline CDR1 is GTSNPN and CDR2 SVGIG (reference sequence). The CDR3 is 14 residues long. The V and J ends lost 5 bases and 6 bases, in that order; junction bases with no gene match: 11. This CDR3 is CAWSQGALDPEQYF. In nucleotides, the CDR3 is TGTGCCTGGTCACAGGGGGCGCTTGATCCCGAGCAGTACTTC.

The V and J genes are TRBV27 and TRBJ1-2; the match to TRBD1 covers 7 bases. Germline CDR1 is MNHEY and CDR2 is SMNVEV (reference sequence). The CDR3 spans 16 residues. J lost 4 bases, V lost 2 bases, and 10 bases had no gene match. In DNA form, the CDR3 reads TGTGCCAGCAGTTTAGGGCCCGACAGGGCCCGCTATGGCTACACCTTC. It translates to CASSLGPDRARYGYTF.

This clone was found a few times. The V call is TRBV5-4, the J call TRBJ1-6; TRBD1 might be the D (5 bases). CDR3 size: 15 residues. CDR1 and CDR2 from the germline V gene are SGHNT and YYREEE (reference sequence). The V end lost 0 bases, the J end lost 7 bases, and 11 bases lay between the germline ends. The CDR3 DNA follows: TGTGCCAGCAGCTTGGTGGGACTCACCAATTCACCCCTCCACTTT. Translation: CASSLVGLTNSPLHF.

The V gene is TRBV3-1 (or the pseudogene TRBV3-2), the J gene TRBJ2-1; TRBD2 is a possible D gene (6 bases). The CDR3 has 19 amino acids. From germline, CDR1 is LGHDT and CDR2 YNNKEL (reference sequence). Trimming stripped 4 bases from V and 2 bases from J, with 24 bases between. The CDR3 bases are TGTGCCAGCAGCCCCGGCCTGGGCGCGGGGACCGTCGCCTACAATGAGCAGTTCTTC. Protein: CASSPGLGAGTVAYNEQFF.

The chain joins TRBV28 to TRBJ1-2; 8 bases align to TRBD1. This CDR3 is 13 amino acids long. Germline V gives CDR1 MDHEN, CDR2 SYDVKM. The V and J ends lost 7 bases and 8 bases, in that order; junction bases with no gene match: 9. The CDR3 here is CASNLGTGGGYTF. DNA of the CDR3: TGTGCCAGCAACCTCGGGACAGGCGGAGGCTACACCTTC.

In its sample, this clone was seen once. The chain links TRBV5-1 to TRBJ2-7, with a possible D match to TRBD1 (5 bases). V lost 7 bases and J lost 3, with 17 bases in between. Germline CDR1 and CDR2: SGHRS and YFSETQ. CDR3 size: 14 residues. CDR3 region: CASSLLGQGYEQYF. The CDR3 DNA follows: TGCGCCAGCTCCCTCCTAGGCCAGGGCTACGAGCAGTACTTC.